One and the same sample provided the 17 T cell receptor beta chains below, sequenced in a study of T cells in localized non-small cell lung cancer. Produced via immunoSEQ multiplex PCR; TCRdb's table is partial and in-frame only. The sample has about 30,000 clones; 70% to 90% are singletons. The material sequenced was peripheral blood, taken before any cancer treatment. These receptor sequences come from a female donor aged 60 or older with stage III squamous cell lung carcinoma.

V usage is TRBV20-1 and J usage is TRBJ2-5; D gene unclear. CDR1 DFQATT and CDR2 SNEGSKA come from the germline V gene (reference sequence). The V end was cut by 3 bases, the J end by 3 bases, with 5 bases between. CDR3 size: 11 residues. The CDR3 protein is CSASSKETQYF. In DNA, the CDR3 is TGCAGTGCTAGTTCAAAAGAGACCCAGTACTTC.

The chain carries TRBV11-2 and TRBJ2-1, with 10 bases aligning to TRBD2. The CDR3 loop spans 15 amino acids. V dropped 3 bases and J dropped 2; count of bases not matched to a gene: 1. In germline, CDR1 is SGHAT, CDR2 FQNNGV. In DNA form, the CDR3 reads TGTGCCAGCAGCTTCAGCGGGGGGGCCTACAATGAGCAGTTCTTC. Its protein product is CASSFSGGAYNEQFF.

This rearrangement joins TRBV15 to TRBJ2-3; no definite D call. This CDR3 contains 11 residues. From germline, CDR1 is LNHNV and CDR2 YYDKDF (reference sequence). DNA of the CDR3: TGTGCTGTCTCGGGTACAGATACGCAGTATTTT. This codes for CAVSGTDTQYF.

V is TRBV5-6 and J is TRBJ2-7; D is perhaps TRBD1 (5 bases). V lost 6 bases to trimming and J lost 6 bases, with 16 bases between them. The CDR3 has 13 residues. Germline values: CDR1 SGHDT, CDR2 YYEEEE. This CDR3 is CASTFQGMGEQYF. In DNA, the CDR3 is TGTGCCAGCACCTTCCAGGGTATGGGCGAGCAGTACTTC.

The V and J genes are TRBV7-8 and TRBJ2-3, with D perhaps matching TRBD1 (5 bases). The CDR3 has 12 amino acids. CDR1 is SGHVS, CDR2 FQNEAQ, per germline. V was pared by 8 bases and J by 1 base, with 7 bases between. In nucleotides, the CDR3 is TGTGCCAGCTCCAGGGGCACAGATACGCAGTATTTT. It codes for CASSRGTDTQYF.

V and J are TRBV2 and TRBJ1-2; D gene unclear. The CDR3 length is 14 residues. Trimming removed 4 bases from V and 2 bases from J, with 11 bases in between. Germline CDR1 is SNHLY and CDR2 is FYNNEI. Written as DNA, the CDR3 is TGTGCCAGCAGTGCCCGGACGGGGAACTATGGCTACACCTTC. Translation: CASSARTGNYGYTF.

V is TRBV18 and J is TRBJ2-5; D not resolved. Trimming removed 2 bases at V and 6 bases at J, with 7 bases between. There are 12 residues in the CDR3. Germline-derived CDR1 and CDR2 are KGHSH and LQKENI. As DNA, the CDR3 is TGTGCCAGCTCACCATACGGGCAGACCCAGTACTTC. Its translation is CASSPYGQTQYF.

Here the CDR3 reads CASSPGTSNQPQHF. CDR3 coding DNA: TGTGCCAGCAGCCCAGGGACAAGCAATCAGCCCCAGCATTTT. This chain uses TRBV28 with TRBJ1-5, with D possibly being TRBD1 (6 bases). Looked up from germline, CDR1 is MDHEN and CDR2 is SYDVKM. This CDR3 is built from 14 residues. V was cut by 6 bases and J by 1 base, with 10 bases left in between. The variable domain in full, completed from reference TRBV28 and TRBJ1-5, reads DVKVTQSSRYLVKRTGEKVFLECVQDMDHENMFWYRQDPGLGLRLIYFSYDVKMKEKGDIPEGYSVSREKKERFSLILESASTNQTSMYLCASSPGTSNQPQHFGDGTRLSIL.

The chain links TRBV7-3 to TRBJ2-7; a weak D match, TRBD1 (6 bases). The CDR3 spans 13 residues. The ends were cut back, 5 bases at V and 6 bases at J, with 14 bases in the middle. Germline V gene sequence: CDR1 SGHTA, CDR2 FQGTGA. This CDR3 reads CASSLSRTAEQYF. The CDR3 nucleotides read TGTGCCAGCAGCCTCTCCCGGACAGCCGAGCAGTACTTC.

The V and J genes are TRBV6-5 and TRBJ1-1; 8 bases align to TRBD1. The CDR3 length is 14 residues. With 6 bases clipped from V and 0 bases from J, the junction kept 3 bases outside the gene matches. Per the germline V gene, CDR1 is MNHEY and CDR2 is SVGAGI. CDR3 sequence: CASSPGQVNTEAFF. The CDR3 DNA sequence: TGTGCCAGCAGCCCGGGACAGGTGAACACTGAAGCTTTCTTT.

The V call is TRBV25-1, the J call TRBJ1-2; 7 bases map to TRBD1. The junction had 8 bases not matched to a gene; V was cut back by 7 bases and J by 0 bases. The CDR3 is 15 amino acids. The germline V gene encodes CDR1 MGHDK and CDR2 SYGVNS. Here the CDR3 DNA reads TGTGCCAGCACCTCCGCCGGGACAGCTAACTATGGCTACACCTTC. It is translated as CASTSAGTANYGYTF.

This chain joins TRBV2 and TRBJ1-5, with 8 bases matching TRBD1. From germline, CDR1 is SNHLY and CDR2 FYNNEI. With 6 bases clipped from V and 0 bases from J, the junction kept 10 bases outside the gene matches. CDR3 size: 17 residues. CDR3 protein: CASSGDRGPRSNQPQHF. In nucleotides, the CDR3 is TGTGCCAGCAGCGGTGACAGGGGCCCTCGTAGCAATCAGCCCCAGCATTTT.

The J gene is TRBJ1-4, the V gene TRBV5-1; no clear D gene. Trimming shortened V by 0 bases and J by 0 bases, and 18 bases separated the two germline ends. CDR1 and CDR2 (germline): SGHRS, YFSETQ. The CDR3 sequence is 19 residues long. CDR3: CASSLVAGRRTATNEKLFF. The CDR3 DNA is TGCGCCAGCAGCTTGGTAGCAGGCCGTAGAACCGCAACTAATGAAAAACTGTTTTTT.

The chain recombines TRBV2 with TRBJ2-3; D is possibly TRBD1 (5 bases). The germline V gene has CDR1 SNHLY and CDR2 FYNNEI. The ends were cut back, 4 bases at V and 2 bases at J, with 10 bases in the middle. The CDR3 consists of 14 residues. CDR3 protein: CASSGGRVTDTQYF. CDR3 DNA sequence: TGTGCCAGCAGTGGCGGCAGGGTCACAGATACGCAGTATTTT. Full variable domain (outside the CDR3, taken from reference TRBV2 and TRBJ2-3): EPEVTQTPSHQVTQMGQEVILRCVPISNHLYFYWYRQILGQKVEFLVSFYNNEISEKSEIFDDQFSVERPDGSNFTLKIRSTKLEDSAMYFCASSGGRVTDTQYFGPGTRLTVL.

This clone appeared once. The rearrangement joins TRBV7-9 to TRBJ2-2, with 12 positions matching TRBD2. CDR3 size: 18 residues. With V trimmed by 3 bases and J by 0 bases, 5 bases remained unmatched. Germline loops: CDR1 SEHNR, CDR2 FQNEAQ (reference sequence). For the CDR3, the DNA is TGTGCCAGCAGCTTTGGACTAGCGGGATTTGCGAACACCGGGGAGCTGTTTTTT. Translated: CASSFGLAGFANTGELFF.

V is TRBV18 and J is TRBJ1-6; D gene ambiguous. Germline CDR1 KGHSH, CDR2 LQKENI. The CDR3 is made up of 14 amino acids. V lost 3 bases and J 4 bases, leaving 7 bases between the germline ends. The CDR3 protein is CASSPGVYNSPLHF. Written as DNA, the CDR3 is TGTGCCAGCTCACCCGGGGTATATAATTCACCCCTCCACTTT.

The rearrangement links TRBV28 to TRBJ1-4, with 7 bases matching TRBD1. V lost 5 bases and J lost 3; bases outside the gene matches: 6. The CDR3 is made up of 15 amino acids. Per the germline V gene, CDR1 is MDHEN and CDR2 is SYDVKM. In nucleotides, the CDR3 is TGTGCCAGCAGTCCTCAGGGGGGGGCTAATGAAAAACTGTTTTTT. Its protein product is CASSPQGGANEKLFF.